The 20 T cell receptor beta chains below come from one sample, sequenced in a study of T-cell reconstitution after alpha-beta-depleted transplantation in children. Unique molecular identifiers were incorporated into the prepared TCRbeta library. TCRdb reprocessed the PCR reads with MiXCR, giving one entry per CDR3 protein. The table shows under 300,000 distinct CDR3 sequences, with around a tenth occurring only once. This specimen consisted of peripheral blood, obtained 180 days after TCRalphabeta/CD19-depleted stem cell transplant. These receptors originate from a male patient aged 2 to 9 who had a stem cell transplant for chronic granulomatous disease, so the T cells may come from the graft donor.

This clonotype was detected ten times or more. V usage is TRBV7-2 and J usage is TRBJ2-3; D is unclear. Between the trimmed V and J ends, which lost 4 bases and 6 bases, there was a span of 20 bases. The CDR3 consists of 16 residues. Germline CDR1 and CDR2: SGHTA and FQGNSA. In DNA, the CDR3 is TGTGCCAGCAGCTCTATTGGTGGGCCCGACCTGGATACGCAGTATTTT. It specifies CASSSIGGPDLDTQYF.

In this sample, this clonotype turned up many times. The rearrangement uses TRBV19 and TRBJ1-1; no clear D gene. The V gene lost 1 base and the J gene lost 1 base, with 4 bases spanning the gap. The germline CDR1 and CDR2 sequences are LNHDA and SQIVND (reference sequence). The CDR3 sequence is 13 residues long. CDR3 sequence (DNA): TGTGCCAGTAGTATAGTACGGAACACTGAAGCTTTCTTT. It codes for CASSIVRNTEAFF.

This chain connects TRBV2 to TRBJ2-1; TRBD2 agrees at 12 bases. With V trimmed by 3 bases and J by 3 bases, 6 bases remained unmatched. Per the germline V gene, CDR1 is SNHLY and CDR2 is FYNNEI. The CDR3 is made up of 17 amino acids. CDR3 residues: CASSDPSGGGNYNEQFF. In nucleotides, the CDR3 is TGTGCCAGCAGTGATCCTAGCGGGGGGGGTAACTACAATGAGCAGTTCTTC.

As to this clonotype: A much larger clone lies a single base off, so this may be a read error. The V and J genes are TRBV20-1 and TRBJ2-7, with 7 nucleotides matching TRBD1. Germline CDR1 reads DFQATT; CDR2 reads SNEGSKA (reference sequence). The CDR3 is made up of 14 amino acids. After removal of 3 bases from V and 3 bases from J, the junction contained 8 bases not matched to a gene. The CDR3 protein is CSASLKQGIYEQYF. The CDR3 DNA reads TGCAGTGCTAGTTTGAAACAGGGGATCTACGAGCAGTACTTC.

A few counts support this clonotype. The chain's CDR3 is CSVPGLAGAPPAQYF. The DNA for the CDR3 is TGCAGCGTACCGGGACTAGCGGGGGCCCCCCCGGCCCAGTACTTC. V is TRBV29-1 and J is TRBJ2-5; 14 bases map to TRBD2. The CDR3 consists of 15 residues. Germline V gene data show CDR1 as SQVTM and CDR2 as ANQGSEA. J lost 9 bases, V lost 6 bases, and 12 bases had no gene match.

This clonotype was detected ten times or more. The CDR3 bases are TGTGCCAGCAGCCAAGATTGGGGTGCAGGGTACGAAGCTTTCTTT. Protein: CASSQDWGAGYEAFF. The chain recombines TRBV4-2 with TRBJ1-1, with D possibly being TRBD1 (5 bases). V lost 0 bases and J 8 bases, leaving 16 bases between the germline ends. Germline CDR1 reads LGHNA; CDR2 reads YNFKEQ. The CDR3 length is 15 residues.

This clonotype was seen repeatedly, ten times or more. The genes are TRBV7-2 and TRBJ2-1, with 8 bases matching TRBD2. The J segment lost 7 bases and the V segment lost 8 bases, leaving 13 bases of the junction unmatched. Germline V gives CDR1 SGHTA, CDR2 FQGNSA. The CDR3 is 15 amino acids. CDR3 DNA sequence: TGTGCCAGCCAAAACAGGGCTAGCGGGCGGAATGAGCAGTTCTTC. This gives the protein CASQNRASGRNEQFF. The whole variable domain, remainder taken from reference TRBV7-2 and TRBJ2-1, is GAGVSQSPSNKVTEKGKDVELRCDPISGHTALYWYRQSLGQGLEFLIYFQGNSAPDKSGLPSDRFSAERTGGSVSTLTIQRTQQEDSAVYLCASQNRASGRNEQFFGPGTRLTVL.

Worth noting for this clonotype: Given a much more abundant clone one base away, this may be a read error. This chain uses TRBV15 with TRBJ2-5; D call uncertain. V lost 4 bases and J lost 4, with 13 bases in between. The CDR3 covers 14 residues. The germline V gene has CDR1 LNHNV and CDR2 YYDKDF (reference sequence). CDR3: CATSKDVGRETQYF. The CDR3 coding sequence is TGTGCCACCAGCAAAGATGTCGGCAGAGAGACCCAGTACTTC.

At least ten counts were recorded for this clonotype. The chain combines TRBV20-1 with TRBJ2-4; perhaps TRBD1 as D (6 bases). Trimming removed 1 base from V and 8 bases from J, with 12 bases in between. The CDR3 contains 13 residues. Germline loops: CDR1 DFQATT, CDR2 SNEGSKA (reference sequence). CDR3 nucleotide sequence: TGCAGTGCTAGAGTTAATAAGGGGGACATTCAGTACTTC. This encodes CSARVNKGDIQYF.

This clonotype showed up many times. The chain links TRBV6-5 to TRBJ2-5, with D tentatively TRBD1 (6 bases). With 6 bases removed from V and 3 bases from J, the gap between germline ends came to 17 bases. The CDR3 spans 15 residues. Germline loops: CDR1 MNHEY, CDR2 SVGAGI. The CDR3 protein is CASRSKWAGEETQYF. The CDR3 DNA follows: TGTGCCAGCAGATCCAAATGGGCAGGGGAAGAGACCCAGTACTTC.

This clonotype was recorded at least ten times. The V gene is TRBV18, the J gene TRBJ2-1; maybe TRBD2 (7 bases). CDR1 is KGHSH and CDR2 is LQKENI in the germline V gene. Trimming took off 3 bases at V and 4 bases at J, with 16 bases between the two ends. CDR3 length: 16 amino acids. CDR3 sequence (DNA): TGTGCCAGCTCACCCGGGGGGCTGCCATCATACAATGAGCAGTTCTTC. It encodes CASSPGGLPSYNEQFF.

This clonotype was counted many times. The V call is TRBV3-1, the J call TRBJ2-4; D unclear. The CDR3 covers 16 residues. Trimming shortened V by 0 bases and J by 2 bases, and 11 bases separated the two germline ends. Germline assignment: CDR1 LGHDT and CDR2 YNNKEL (reference sequence). The DNA of the CDR3 is TGTGCCAGCAGCCAAGATTACCGTGTAACCAAAAACATTCAGTACTTC. It yields the protein CASSQDYRVTKNIQYF.

There are a few counts of this clonotype. The V gene is TRBV20-1, the J gene TRBJ1-2, with 9 bases matching TRBD1. With V trimmed by 3 bases and J by 7 bases, 15 bases remained unmatched. The germline V gene has CDR1 DFQATT and CDR2 SNEGSKA (reference sequence). The CDR3 is 16 amino acids. The CDR3 protein is CSASPPGSTGGVGYTF. CDR3 DNA: TGCAGTGCTAGTCCACCAGGATCCACAGGGGGCGTTGGCTACACCTTC.

This clonotype was counted many times. CDR3 coding DNA: TGTGCCAGCAGGAATAGACAGGAGCAAGAGACCCAGTACTTC. Amino acid sequence: CASRNRQEQETQYF. J is TRBJ2-5 and V is TRBV2, with D possibly being TRBD1 (6 bases). V lost 6 bases and J 2 bases, leaving 13 bases between the germline ends. The CDR3 is made up of 14 amino acids. Germline V lookup: CDR1 SNHLY, CDR2 FYNNEI.

This clonotype was counted at least ten times. The chain uses TRBV28 and TRBJ1-1; D is uncertain. Germline-derived CDR1 and CDR2 are MDHEN and SYDVKM. The CDR3 is 15 amino acids. V was pared by 5 bases and J by 1 base, with 14 bases between. CDR3 nucleotides: TGTGCCAGCAGTCCACCTCGATTCGAGAACACTGAAGCTTTCTTT. Residues: CASSPPRFENTEAFF.

Ten or more counts support this clonotype. The chain couples TRBV12-3 or TRBV12-4 to TRBJ2-2; TRBD2 matches 10 bases. V trimming: 1 base; J trimming: 5 bases; junction bases outside the gene matches: 7. The CDR3 spans 17 residues. CDR3 coding DNA: TGTGCCAGCAGTTTAGAGTGGCTAGCGGGAGAGACCGGGGAGCTGTTTTTT. Translating gives CASSLEWLAGETGELFF.

V is TRBV7-7 and J is TRBJ1-3; D gene unclear. The germline CDR1 and CDR2 sequences are SSHAT and FNYEAQ (reference sequence). The CDR3 length is 15 residues. V lost 6 bases and J 1 base, leaving 13 bases between the germline ends. CDR3 nucleotides: TGTGCCAGCAGTTTCTGGACCTATTCTGGAAACACCATATATTTT. This translates into CASSFWTYSGNTIYF.

The CDR3, as DNA: TGTGCCAGCAGTAATCTCCCCGGGACGGCAACTTCCGAGCAGTACTTC. It is translated as CASSNLPGTATSEQYF. The chain uses TRBV3-1 and TRBJ2-7; either TRBD1 or TRBD2 may supply D (5 bases each). Trimming left V 6 bases short and J 6 bases short, with 24 bases between. The length of the CDR3 is 16 residues. Germline assignment: CDR1 LGHDT and CDR2 YNNKEL (reference sequence).

A word on this clonotype: A much larger clone differs from this one at a single base, so this may be a read error. The genes are TRBV2 and TRBJ2-6; weak D call: TRBD1 (6 bases). The CDR3 is made up of 15 amino acids. Germline V gene sequence: CDR1 SNHLY, CDR2 FYNNEI. The CDR3 bases are TGTGCCGGCAGTGATGGGGGCGCTGGGGCCAACGTCCTGACTTTC. It specifies CAGSDGGAGANVLTF.

This clonotype has ten or more counts. The CDR3 region has the DNA TGCAGTGCTAGTCTCGACAGCACTAATGAAAAACTGTTTTTT. Translation gives CSASLDSTNEKLFF. The chain is built from TRBV20-1 and TRBJ1-4; the D gene is possibly TRBD1 (5 bases). Germline V CDR1 and CDR2: DFQATT, SNEGSKA (reference sequence). The CDR3 extends over 14 amino acids. V shed 3 bases and J shed 2 bases, with 10 bases lying between them.